A single T cell receptor beta chain is shown here with its context. The entry originates in a study of blood T cell repertoires in COVID-19. Study summary: Acute and convalescent COVID-19 specimens originated in the United States, Italy and Spain.

V was clipped by 5 bases and J by 6 bases; unmatched bases: 5. Germline-derived CDR1 and CDR2 are SGHAT and FQNNGV. The CDR3 covers 13 residues. TCRdb's copy holds only in-frame clones and misses some; the assay was immunoSEQ multiplex PCR. Altogether approximately 140,000 clones are present, 70% to 90% being singletons, with the ten largest covering about 1.6%. The TCR was taken from a woman aged 55-70 years with acute or convalescent COVID-19. This chain connects TRBV11-2 to TRBJ2-7, with 9 bases identical to TRBD1. The sample taken for sequencing was peripheral blood. CDR3 residues: CASSPTGGREQYF. Written as DNA, the CDR3 is TGTGCCAGCAGCCCCACAGGGGGCCGCGAGCAGTACTTC.